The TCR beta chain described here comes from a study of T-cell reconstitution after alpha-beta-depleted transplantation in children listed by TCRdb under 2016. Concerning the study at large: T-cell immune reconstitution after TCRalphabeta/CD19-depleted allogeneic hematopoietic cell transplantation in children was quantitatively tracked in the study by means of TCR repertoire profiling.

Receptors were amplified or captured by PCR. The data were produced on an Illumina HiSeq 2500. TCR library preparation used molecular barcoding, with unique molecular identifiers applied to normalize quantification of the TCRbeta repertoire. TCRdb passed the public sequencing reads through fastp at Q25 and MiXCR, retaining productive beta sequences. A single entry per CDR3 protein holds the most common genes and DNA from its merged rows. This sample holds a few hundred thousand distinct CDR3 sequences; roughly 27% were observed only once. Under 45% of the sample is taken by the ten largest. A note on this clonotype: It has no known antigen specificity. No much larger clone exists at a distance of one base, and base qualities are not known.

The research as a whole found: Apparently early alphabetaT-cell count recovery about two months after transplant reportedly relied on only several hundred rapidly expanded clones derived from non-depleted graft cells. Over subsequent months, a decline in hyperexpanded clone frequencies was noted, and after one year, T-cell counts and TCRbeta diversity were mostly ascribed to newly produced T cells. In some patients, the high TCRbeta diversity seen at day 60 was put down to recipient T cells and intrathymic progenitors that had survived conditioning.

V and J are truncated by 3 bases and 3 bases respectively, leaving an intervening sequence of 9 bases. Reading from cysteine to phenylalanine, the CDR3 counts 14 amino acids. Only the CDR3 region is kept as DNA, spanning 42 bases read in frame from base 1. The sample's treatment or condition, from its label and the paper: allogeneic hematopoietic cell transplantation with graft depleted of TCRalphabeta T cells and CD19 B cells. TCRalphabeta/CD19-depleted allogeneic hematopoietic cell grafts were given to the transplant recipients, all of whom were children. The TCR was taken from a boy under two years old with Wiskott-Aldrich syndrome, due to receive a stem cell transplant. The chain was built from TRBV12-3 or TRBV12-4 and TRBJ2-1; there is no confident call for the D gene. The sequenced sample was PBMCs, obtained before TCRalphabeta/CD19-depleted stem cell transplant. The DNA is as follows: TGTGCCAGCAGTTTGGTAGAATACTACAATGAGCAGTTCTTC. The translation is CASSLVEYYNEQFF.